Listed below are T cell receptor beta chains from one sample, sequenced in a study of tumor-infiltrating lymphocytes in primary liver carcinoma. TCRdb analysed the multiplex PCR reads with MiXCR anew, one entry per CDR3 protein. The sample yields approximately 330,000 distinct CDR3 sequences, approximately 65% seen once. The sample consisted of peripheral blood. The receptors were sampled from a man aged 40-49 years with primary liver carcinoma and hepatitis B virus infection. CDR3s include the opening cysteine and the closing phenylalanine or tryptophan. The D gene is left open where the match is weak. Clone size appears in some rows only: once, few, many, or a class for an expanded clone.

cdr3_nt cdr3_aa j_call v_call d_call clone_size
TGTGCCAGCAGTGAAGTAAGGGGTAGCGGGCGCGATGAGCAGTTCTTC CASSEVRGSGRDEQFF TRBJ2-1 TRBV6-1 TRBD2 NA
TGCAGAGTTGGGGCGGGAGTCCGCCCAGATACACAGTATTTT CRVGAGVRPDTQYF TRBJ2-3 TRBV29-1 TRBD2 NA
TGCGCCAGCAGCCTAAGCCCCCGGGATACGCAGTATTTT CASSLSPRDTQYF TRBJ2-3 TRBV4-3 NA many
TGTGGCAGCAGCCGGACTAGTGGGACCTACAATGAGCAGTTCTTC CGSSRTSGTYNEQFF TRBJ2-1 TRBV11-2 TRBD2 NA
TGTGCCAGCACCCCCCCGGGGCGGGAGGGGATCCTTTACAATGAGCAGTTCTTC CASTPPGREGILYNEQFF TRBJ2-1 TRBV28 TRBD2 NA
TGTGCCAGCAGTTACTATGACGAAGAGACCCAGTACTTC CASSYYDEETQYF TRBJ2-5 TRBV6-2/TRBV6-3 NA few
TGTGCCAGCAGTTTTACCGGGACTAACACCGGGGAGCTGTTTTTT CASSFTGTNTGELFF TRBJ2-2 TRBV28 NA NA
TGCAGCGCTCGGGAGAAGGTGACACAGTACTTC CSAREKVTQYF TRBJ2-5 TRBV29-1 NA NA
TGTGTCAGCGGAATTTCCGGGAGCACAGATACGCAGTATTTT CVSGISGSTDTQYF TRBJ2-3 TRBV5-6 NA NA
TGTGCCAGCGGCTTAGTGGGCAGTTCAAGGTCCGAGCAGTACTTC CASGLVGSSRSEQYF TRBJ2-7 TRBV11-2 NA NA
TGTGCCAGCAGTTACAAGGGATGGGGTTACAATGAGCAGTTCTTC CASSYKGWGYNEQFF TRBJ2-1 TRBV6-6 NA few
TGTGCCTCAAGCCAACAGGGCTCCTACAATGAGCAGTTCTTC CASSQQGSYNEQFF TRBJ2-1 TRBV6-5 NA few
TGCGCCGCCACACAGGTCCAATACAATGTGCAGTTCTTC CAATQVQYNVQFF TRBJ2-1 TRBV4-1 NA NA
TGCGCCAGCAGCCAAGCTCTAGCGGGAGGGTCCCACGAGCAGTACTTC CASSQALAGGSHEQYF TRBJ2-7 TRBV4-1 TRBD2 many
TGTTCCAGCAGCCCACTCACGGGAGTGTCAGATACGCAGTATTTT CSSSPLTGVSDTQYF TRBJ2-3 TRBV11-2 NA NA
TGCAGCGTCCGGGGTGGGGCCCTTAAGACCCAGTACTTC CSVRGGALKTQYF TRBJ2-5 TRBV29-1 NA many
TGTGCCAGCAGCCTGACCCTATTAGCTGGAAACACCATATATTTT CASSLTLLAGNTIYF TRBJ1-3 TRBV5-5 NA few
TGTGCCAGCAGTATAACAGGGTATGGCTACACCTTC CASSITGYGYTF TRBJ1-2 TRBV28 NA few
TGTGCCAGCAGCTTAGACGGACAGGGGGCGGTTAATGAGCAGTTCTTC CASSLDGQGAVNEQFF TRBJ2-1 TRBV11-3 TRBD1 NA
TGTGCCAGCAGTGAATGGCGGCAGGGGACCTATAATGAGCAGTTCTTC CASSEWRQGTYNEQFF TRBJ2-1 TRBV6-1 NA NA
TGTGCCAGCAGCCCAAAGGGAACCGGGACAGGGGGCAGGCGCTCTGGAAACACCATATATTTT CASSPKGTGTGGRRSGNTIYF TRBJ1-3 TRBV21-1 NA NA
TGTGCCAGCAGCCCCCGGATCCGGACGGAGACCCAGCACTTC CASSPRIRTETQHF TRBJ2-7 TRBV11-2 NA NA
TGTGCCAGCAGCTCCGGGACTAGCAGGAGGTCAGTCAACAATGAGCAGTTCTTC CASSSGTSRRSVNNEQFF TRBJ2-1 TRBV11-2 TRBD2 NA
TGTGCCAGCAGCTTAGGGTTGGGATTTAGCACAGATACGCAGTATTTT CASSLGLGFSTDTQYF TRBJ2-3 TRBV7-9 NA NA
TGTGCCAGCAGGAGGGACACCCAGGCAGATAAGCAGTATTTT CASRRDTQADKQYF TRBJ2-3 TRBV12-3/TRBV12-4 NA NA
TGCAGCGTTGAAGTGGGAGTAAACACAAATACGCAGTATTTT CSVEVGVNTNTQYF TRBJ2-3 TRBV29-1 NA once
TGTGCCGCGGGGACGACCTCCTACAATGAGCAGTTCTTC CAAGTTSYNEQFF TRBJ2-1 TRBV10-3 NA many
TGCGCCAGCAGCCAAGAACCACCGGGACAGGGCTACGAGCAGTACTTC CASSQEPPGQGYEQYF TRBJ2-7 TRBV4-1 TRBD1 many
TGTGCCAGCAGCGAAGGACTAGTGGGATTGAACACCGGGGAACTGTTTTTT CASSEGLVGLNTGELFF TRBJ2-2 TRBV11-1 TRBD2 once
TGTGTCAGCAGAGAAGACCTGTCCTACCGGGGAGGGGAGCTGTTTTTT CVSREDLSYRGGELFF TRBJ2-2 TRBV6-5 NA NA
TGTACCAGGAGCTTACAGGGATCCTACGAGCAGTACTTC CTRSLQGSYEQYF TRBJ2-7 TRBV11-1 NA NA
TGTGCCAGCAGCTCGACAGGGAACGCTGAAGCTTTTTTT CASSSTGNAEAFF TRBJ1-1 TRBV11-3 TRBD1 NA
TGTACCAGCAGCTTAAGGGCACTAGCGGGAGGTTCCTGCAATGAGCAGTTCTTC CTSSLRALAGGSCNEQFF TRBJ2-1 TRBV11-1 TRBD2 NA
TGTGCCAGCAGCCCCGAGGGGGCCGGGGAGCTGTTTTTT CASSPEGAGELFF TRBJ2-2 TRBV7-3 NA NA
TGTACCAGCAGCTTAAACCCCGTGGCGTACAATGAGCAGTTCTTC CTSSLNPVAYNEQFF TRBJ2-1 TRBV11-2 NA NA
TGCGCCAGCAGCCAAGGGAAGGGCATTGGCGAGCAGTACTTC CASSQGKGIGEQYF TRBJ2-7 TRBV4-3 NA many
TGTGCCTGGACAGGGCTTATCACCCCCCAAGAGACCCAGTACTTC CAWTGLITPQETQYF TRBJ2-5 TRBV30 NA NA
TGTGCCAGCAGTTTTACAGGGGCGAGCTCCTACGTGCAGTACTTC CASSFTGASSYVQYF TRBJ2-7 TRBV12-3/TRBV12-4 TRBD1 NA
TGTGCCAGCACGGAGGGAGCCGGCACAGATACGCAGTATTTT CASTEGAGTDTQYF TRBJ2-3 TRBV2 NA NA
TGTGCCAGCAGTGCCGCGGTAGGGGCCTACGAGCAGTACTTC CASSAAVGAYEQYF TRBJ2-7 TRBV6-1 NA many
TGTGCCAGCAGCTCCGCCGGGGGGACCGGGGAGCTGTGTTTT CASSSAGGTGELCF TRBJ2-2 TRBV7-9 TRBD2 NA
TGCGCCAGCAGTCAGTCGGGACAATGTGGTGAAGCTTTCTTT CASSQSGQCGEAFF TRBJ1-1 TRBV23-1 NA NA
TGTGCCAGCAGCTCGATCTCAGGGGATGTGGGTGAAAAACTGTTTTTT CASSSISGDVGEKLFF TRBJ1-4 TRBV12-3/TRBV12-4 NA NA
TGTGCCGCGAGAGCCGGAGGGCCGGGGAATGAGCAGTTCTTC CAARAGGPGNEQFF TRBJ2-1 TRBV6-1 NA few
TGTGCCAGCGGCGGACTAGCGGGAGTTGAGCAGTTCTTC CASGGLAGVEQFF TRBJ2-1 TRBV6-6 TRBD2 many
TGCGCCAGCAGCTTGGTTGCCAGCTACGAGCAGTACTTC CASSLVASYEQYF TRBJ2-7 TRBV5-1 NA NA
TGTACCAGCAGTCGGTCTAGCGGAGCAGACTACAATGAGCAGTTCTTC CTSSRSSGADYNEQFF TRBJ2-1 TRBV11-3 TRBD2 NA
TGTGCCAGCAGTTACTCCATGAACACTGAAGCTATCTTT CASSYSMNTEAIF TRBJ1-1 TRBV6-5 NA NA
TGTGCCAGCAACTTAGATCGCTGGAATCCCGGGGAGCTGTTTTTT CASNLDRWNPGELFF TRBJ2-2 TRBV11-3 NA NA
TGTGCCATCAGCTTCCGGGGGCGCTCATACAATGAGCATTTCTTC CAISFRGRSYNEHFF TRBJ2-1 TRBV11-1 NA NA
TGCGCCAGCAGTGTGTACAGGGAGCTTCGGCAGGGCTACACCTTC CASSVYRELRQGYTF TRBJ1-2 TRBV10-1 NA NA
TGTGCCATCAGTGATCCCGGGACCAATACCTCCTACGAGCAGTACTTC CAISDPGTNTSYEQYF TRBJ2-7 TRBV10-3 NA few
TGTGCCAGCTGTTACTCGAGGGTTATAGTGACATGGAACTATGGCTACACCTTC CASCYSRVIVTWNYGYTF TRBJ1-2 TRBV6-5 NA NA
TGTGCCAGCAGTTACGCCCAGAACACCGGGGAGCTGTCTTTT CASSYAQNTGELSF TRBJ2-2 TRBV6-5 NA once
TGTGCCAGCAGCTTGCGGAGGGGGTGTAGCAGAGATACGCAGTATTTT CASSLRRGCSRDTQYF TRBJ2-3 TRBV11-2 NA NA